This TCR beta chain was recorded in a study of T cell responses to AZD1222 COVID-19 vaccine. Comments on this clone: Its antigen remains unidentified.

TCRdb's table, derived via immunoSEQ multiplex PCR, lists solely in-frame clones and lacks some. The table shows 40,000 to 60,000 clones, with around nine tenths occurring only once. The CDR3 consists of 15 residues. Per germline, CDR1 SGHVS and CDR2 FQNEAQ. V was trimmed by 5 bases and J by 2 bases, leaving 13 bases between them. General study findings and limits: Regions left unmutated in variants are reportedly the target of nearly half of spike-specific TCRs. The donor cohort was predominantly white British with a female majority, and clonal diversity may have been underestimated. Dominant CD4 TCR responses targeted spike regions 160-218 and 743-854. Vaccination with two AZD1222 doses was followed by a rise in Spike-specific TCR breadth and depth.

This TCR derives from an adult who received the AZD1222 COVID-19 vaccine. The chain uses TRBV7-8 and TRBJ2-1; D might be TRBD2 (5 bases). Source: peripheral blood, taken 28 days after the second AZD1222 dose. Written as DNA, the CDR3 is TGTGCCAGCAGCACCCGGACGGGGACCTACAATGAGCAGTTCTTC. This sequence encodes CASSTRTGTYNEQFF.